One sample yielded the 13 T cell receptor beta chains listed below, sequenced in a study of T cells in Graves' hyperthyroidism and ophthalmopathy. What was amplified from RNA transcripts were TCR beta CDR3 regions. The HTBI set primed first-round TCR CDR3 RT-PCR. TCRdb redid the calling of the multiplex PCR reads with MiXCR, one entry per CDR3 protein. The sample consists of 560,000 or so distinct CDR3 sequences, approximately 20% of them appearing once. The sample was blood. These receptors all come from a man aged 40-50 years with Graves' ophthalmopathy.

This clonotype was seen more than once but under ten times. V is TRBV13 and J is TRBJ2-2; D is possibly TRBD1 (5 bases). Between the trimmed V and J ends, which lost 8 bases and 1 base, there was a span of 8 bases. Germline lookup yields CDR1 PRHDT and CDR2 FYEKMQ (reference sequence). The CDR3 is 13 amino acids. The CDR3 bases are TGTGCCAGCGGGGCGCTGAACACCGGGGAGCTGTTTTTT. As protein: CASGALNTGELFF. Looking up the rest from reference TRBV13 and TRBJ2-2 gives the full variable domain: AAGVIQSPRHLIKEKRETATLKCYPIPRHDTVYWYQQGPGQDPQFLISFYEKMQSDKGSIPDRFSAQQFSDYHSELNMSSLELGDSALYFCASGALNTGELFFGEGSRLTVL.

V gene TRBV7-2 combines with J gene TRBJ2-3; 9 nucleotides line up with TRBD2. CDR1 and CDR2 from the germline V gene are SGHTA and FQGNSA. The CDR3 consists of 16 residues. The junction had 3 bases not matched to a gene; V was cut back by 0 bases and J by 2 bases. CDR3 coding DNA: TGTGCCAGCAGCTTAGCCCTAGCGGGAATCACAGATACGCAGTATTTT. Translation: CASSLALAGITDTQYF.

Only a few counts were recorded for this clonotype. This chain links TRBV6-5 with TRBJ1-5; 8 nucleotides line up with TRBD1. V lost 3 bases to trimming and J lost 8 bases; unmatched junction nucleotides: 6. The CDR3 runs to 14 residues. Germline lookup yields CDR1 MNHEY and CDR2 SVGAGI. Here the CDR3 reads CASSYTGGREPQHF. The CDR3 region has the DNA TGTGCCAGCAGTTATACAGGGGGTAGGGAGCCCCAGCATTTT.

Worth noting for this clonotype: One junction end disagrees with the germline gene, perhaps due to a read error. The chain joins TRBV7-8 to TRBJ2-7; D gene ambiguous. This CDR3 has 13 amino acids. CDR1 is SGHVS, CDR2 FQNEAQ, per germline. This CDR3 is CASSPPRSYERYF. DNA for the CDR3: TGTGCCAGCAGCCCGCCCCGCTCCTACGAGCGGTACTTC. The complete variable domain, with remaining parts taken from reference TRBV7-8 and TRBJ2-7, reads GAGVSQSPRYKVAKRGQDVALRCDPISGHVSLFWYQQALGQGPEFLTYFQNEAQLDKSGLPSDRFFAERPEGSVSTLKIQRTQQEDSAVYLCASSPPRSYERYFGPGTRLTVT.

This rearrangement joins TRBV11-2 to TRBJ2-7, with no clear D. The V gene lost 9 bases and the J gene lost 6 bases, with 18 bases spanning the gap. The CDR3 loop spans 13 amino acids. The V gene's germline CDR1 is SGHAT and CDR2 FQNNGV. CDR3 residues: CASSIGLTSEQYF. The CDR3 DNA sequence: TGTGCCAGTAGTATCGGGCTCACCTCCGAGCAGTACTTC.

Only a few counts were recorded for this clonotype. The chain has TRBV20-1 and TRBJ2-5; no clear D gene. Per the germline V gene, CDR1 is DFQATT and CDR2 is SNEGSKA (reference sequence). CDR3 size: 11 residues. V gave up 0 bases and J gave up 5 bases, with 4 bases separating them. CDR3 amino acids: CSARDGETQYF. In DNA form, the CDR3 reads TGCAGTGCTAGAGATGGTGAGACCCAGTACTTC.

The chain couples TRBV28 to TRBJ1-4; D is perhaps TRBD1 (6 bases). Germline V gives CDR1 MDHEN, CDR2 SYDVKM. This CDR3 is 12 amino acids long. In DNA, the CDR3 is TGTGCGGGCCAGGGGACTAATGAAAAACTGTTTTTT. Protein product: CAGQGTNEKLFF.

V is TRBV7-9 and J is TRBJ1-1; D possibly corresponds to TRBD1 (6 bases). This CDR3 has 15 residues. Germline lookup yields CDR1 SEHNR and CDR2 FQNEAQ (reference sequence). V lost 7 bases, J lost 5 bases, and 20 bases lay in between. The CDR3 is CASNQGGRGGTEAFF. The DNA of the CDR3 is TGTGCCAGCAACCAAGGAGGTAGGGGGGGGACTGAAGCTTTCTTT. The full variable domain, completed using reference TRBV7-9 and TRBJ1-1, is DTGVSQNPRHKITKRGQNVTFRCDPISEHNRLYWYRQTLGQGPEFLTYFQNEAQLEKSRLLSDRFSAERPKGSFSTLEIQRTEQGDSAMYLCASNQGGRGGTEAFFGQGTRLTVV.

This chain connects TRBV20-1 to TRBJ2-5; 8 positions match TRBD1. V lost 3 bases and J lost 5; bases outside the gene matches: 8. The germline gives CDR1 DFQATT, CDR2 SNEGSKA (reference sequence). The CDR3 spans 14 residues. CDR3 sequence reads: CSASSDRGWETQYF. The DNA for the CDR3 is TGCAGTGCTAGTAGTGACAGGGGTTGGGAGACCCAGTACTTC.

This clonotype was counted ten times or more. The genes are TRBV12-3 or TRBV12-4 and TRBJ2-7; 8 nucleotides match TRBD2. With V trimmed by 4 bases and J by 3 bases, 8 bases remained unmatched. The CDR3 runs to 15 residues. This CDR3 is CASSSPQRGYYEQYF. In nucleotides, the CDR3 is TGTGCCAGCAGTTCCCCTCAGCGGGGGTACTACGAGCAGTACTTC.

The chain uses TRBV4-2 and TRBJ2-3; 10 bases are shared with TRBD2. V was clipped by 6 bases and J by 6 bases; unmatched bases: 15. The CDR3 consists of 17 residues. The germline CDR1 and CDR2 sequences are LGHNA and YNFKEQ. The CDR3 protein is CASSPSGTSDYRDTQYF. DNA for the CDR3: TGTGCCAGCAGTCCCTCCGGGACTAGCGACTACCGTGATACGCAGTATTTT.

The chain joins TRBV20-1 to TRBJ1-3; D is unclear. Trimming shortened V by 4 bases and J by 0 bases, and 16 bases separated the two germline ends. Germline values: CDR1 DFQATT, CDR2 SNEGSKA (reference sequence). The CDR3 consists of 16 residues. The CDR3 sequence: CSATLGYEISGNTIYF. The CDR3 nucleotides read TGCAGTGCTACCTTAGGTTACGAGATCTCTGGAAACACCATATATTTT.

This clonotype was detected ten times or more. V is TRBV28 and J is TRBJ2-1; 7 positions match TRBD2. The CDR3 loop spans 15 amino acids. With V trimmed by 5 bases and J by 3 bases, 7 bases remained unmatched. The germline CDR1 and CDR2 sequences are MDHEN and SYDVKM. The CDR3 here is CASSPTGGNYNEQFF. The CDR3 DNA reads as TGTGCCAGCAGTCCCACGGGGGGTAACTACAATGAGCAGTTCTTC.